This TCR beta chain appears in the sequencing data of a study of T-cell memory formation after mild COVID-19. This clonotype was seen many times. The germline gives CDR1 KGHDR, CDR2 SFDVKD. CDR3 length equals 14 residues. Deletions cut 9 bases from V and 0 bases from J, with 13 bases between. TCRdb independently ran MiXCR on the 5' RACE reads; one entry per CDR3 protein. The profile shows approximately 42,000 distinct CDR3 sequences, 6% to 7% of them singletons. The rearrangement links TRBV24-1 to TRBJ2-5; D uncertain. The TCR was taken from an adult who had mild COVID-19 (a few samples of this study predate the infection). Cell type and time point are not known. The sequenced sample consisted of PBMCs or a T cell subset sorted from them (not recorded which). CDR3 in amino acids: CATPPARDQETQYF. CDR3 nucleotides: TGTGCCACCCCTCCGGCTCGCGACCAAGAGACCCAGTACTTC.